The rows below give T cell receptor beta chains drawn from one sample of a study of human T cells and chemical hapten exposure. MiXCR, applied by TCRdb to the RACE reads, yields one record per CDR3 protein. The data show some 84,000 distinct CDR3 sequences, with less than 11% seen just once and around 5% held by the top ten. Sequencing used whole blood, obtained in connection with sensitization to the hapten diphenylcyclopropenone (DPC). These receptors all stem from a woman between 45 and 65 years old with alopecia areata. Some clones in this sample may be carry-over from other donors' samples. CDR3s include the opening cysteine and the closing phenylalanine or tryptophan. The order of the fields is J gene, clone size, D gene, V gene, CDR3 DNA, CDR3 protein. The D gene is left open where the match is weak. Rows give clone size only sometimes, using once, few, many, or a class for an expanded clone.

j_gene: TRBJ2-7; abundance: many; d_gene: TRBD2; v_gene: TRBV29-1; CDR3nt: TGCAGCGTTGTAGCAGAGGGGACTAGCGGCGCCTACGAGCAGTACTTC; CDR3aa: CSVVAEGTSGAYEQYF
j_gene: TRBJ1-2; abundance: many; d_gene: TRBD1; v_gene: TRBV4-3; CDR3nt: TGCGCCAGCGCGGAGACAGGGCAGGGGGACTATGGCTACACCTTC; CDR3aa: CASAETGQGDYGYTF
j_gene: TRBJ2-2; abundance: many; d_gene: TRBD1; v_gene: TRBV19; CDR3nt: TGTGCCAGTAGTACAGGGACAGGGGACACCGGGGAGCTGTTTTTT; CDR3aa: CASSTGTGDTGELFF
j_gene: TRBJ2-1; abundance: .; d_gene: .; v_gene: TRBV28; CDR3nt: TGTGCCAGCAGACCCTTAGCGGATAACAATGAGCAGTTCTTC; CDR3aa: CASRPLADNNEQFF
j_gene: TRBJ1-5; abundance: .; d_gene: TRBD1; v_gene: TRBV10-3; CDR3nt: TGTGCCATCCGACAGGGGGAGAATCAGCCCCAGCATTTT; CDR3aa: CAIRQGENQPQHF
j_gene: TRBJ2-4; abundance: .; d_gene: .; v_gene: TRBV7-2; CDR3nt: TGTGCCAGCAGCTTAGCGTCGACAGAAAACATTCAGTACTTC; CDR3aa: CASSLASTENIQYF
j_gene: TRBJ2-3; abundance: .; d_gene: .; v_gene: TRBV7-2; CDR3nt: TGTGCCAGCAGCGCCCTGCTCACAGATACGCAGTATTTT; CDR3aa: CASSALLTDTQYF
j_gene: TRBJ2-3; abundance: few; d_gene: .; v_gene: TRBV11-2; CDR3nt: TGTGCCAGCAGCGGAGGTCTTGATACGCAGTATTTT; CDR3aa: CASSGGLDTQYF
j_gene: TRBJ2-7; abundance: many; d_gene: .; v_gene: TRBV11-3; CDR3nt: TGTGCCAGCAGCCACGGGACACTCTACGAGCAGTACTTC; CDR3aa: CASSHGTLYEQYF
j_gene: TRBJ2-3; abundance: .; d_gene: .; v_gene: TRBV28; CDR3nt: TGTGCCAGCAACAGGGTAAGGACAGATACGCAGTATTTT; CDR3aa: CASNRVRTDTQYF
j_gene: TRBJ2-7; abundance: few; d_gene: .; v_gene: TRBV28; CDR3nt: TGTGCCAGCAGCTCCCCGGACTATACATCCTACGAGCAGTACTTC; CDR3aa: CASSSPDYTSYEQYF
j_gene: TRBJ1-1; abundance: few; d_gene: .; v_gene: TRBV4-2; CDR3nt: TGTGCCAACAGTCTACAGGGTCCCACTGAAGCTTTCTTT; CDR3aa: CANSLQGPTEAFF
j_gene: TRBJ2-1; abundance: many; d_gene: TRBD2; v_gene: TRBV6-2/TRBV6-3; CDR3nt: TGTGCCAGCAGCAACCTCCCGGGACTAGCGGGACATGAGCAGTTCTTC; CDR3aa: CASSNLPGLAGHEQFF
j_gene: TRBJ2-3; abundance: many; d_gene: TRBD2; v_gene: TRBV28; CDR3nt: TGTGCCAGCAGTCCTACACTAGCGTCAGATACGCAGTATTTT; CDR3aa: CASSPTLASDTQYF
j_gene: TRBJ1-3; abundance: many; d_gene: .; v_gene: TRBV7-8; CDR3nt: TGTGCCAGCAGCGAACTAAGACAGGCAACTACCTCTGGAAACACCATATATTTT; CDR3aa: CASSELRQATTSGNTIYF
j_gene: TRBJ2-7; abundance: .; d_gene: .; v_gene: TRBV5-1; CDR3nt: TGCGCCAGCAGCTTGGCGGGGACGGAAGAGCAGTACTTC; CDR3aa: CASSLAGTEEQYF
j_gene: TRBJ2-1; abundance: .; d_gene: .; v_gene: TRBV5-1; CDR3nt: TGCGCCAGCAGCTTGGCAGCAGGTTTAGGTGAGCAGTTCTTC; CDR3aa: CASSLAAGLGEQFF
j_gene: TRBJ1-1; abundance: few; d_gene: .; v_gene: TRBV27; CDR3nt: TGTGCCAGCAGTTTAAGGCAGTTAACTGAAGCTTTCTTT; CDR3aa: CASSLRQLTEAFF
j_gene: TRBJ2-7; abundance: few; d_gene: TRBD2; v_gene: TRBV13; CDR3nt: TGTGCCAGCAGTGGACTAGCGGGTGATCGCGAGCAGTACTTC; CDR3aa: CASSGLAGDREQYF
j_gene: TRBJ1-2; abundance: .; d_gene: TRBD1; v_gene: TRBV18; CDR3nt: TGTGCCAGCTCACCACCGGGACAGACAGGCTACACCTTC; CDR3aa: CASSPPGQTGYTF
j_gene: TRBJ1-2; abundance: many; d_gene: TRBD1; v_gene: TRBV12-3/TRBV12-4; CDR3nt: TGTGCCAGCAGTCCAGGGACAGGGCGGTCCTATGGCTACACCTTC; CDR3aa: CASSPGTGRSYGYTF
j_gene: TRBJ1-4; abundance: few; d_gene: TRBD1; v_gene: TRBV29-1; CDR3nt: TGCAGCGCAAGACAGGGTAATGAAAAGGGACTGTTTTTT; CDR3aa: CSARQGNEKGLFF
j_gene: TRBJ2-3; abundance: many; d_gene: .; v_gene: TRBV4-3; CDR3nt: TGCGCCAGCAGCCAAGCCGGGACGCAGTATTTT; CDR3aa: CASSQAGTQYF
j_gene: TRBJ1-6; abundance: few; d_gene: .; v_gene: TRBV7-2; CDR3nt: TGTGCCAGCAGCTTGGTTGTGGAAAATTCACCCCTCCACTTT; CDR3aa: CASSLVVENSPLHF
j_gene: TRBJ1-2; abundance: .; d_gene: .; v_gene: TRBV2; CDR3nt: TGTGCCAGCAGCTTTGGACGGGTTGACGGATACACCTTC; CDR3aa: CASSFGRVDGYTF